These 3 T cell receptor beta chains share one sample of origin, sequenced in a study of blood T cell repertoires in COVID-19. TCRdb's table, derived via immunoSEQ multiplex PCR, lists solely in-frame clones and lacks some. In the table there are roughly 280,000 clones, about nine tenths of which are singletons. Material: peripheral blood. The receptor source for this set is a man aged 45 to 65 with acute or convalescent COVID-19.

The chain employs TRBV2 and TRBJ2-4; tentative D call: TRBD1 (7 bases). Trimming left V 5 bases short and J 7 bases short, with 18 bases between. There are 15 residues in the CDR3. Germline V gene lookup returns CDR1 SNHLY and CDR2 FYNNEI. As DNA, the CDR3 is TGTGCCAGCAGTACCGACAGGGAGGATAGTAACATTCAGTACTTC. This encodes CASSTDREDSNIQYF.

The chain carries TRBV9 and TRBJ2-5; TRBD2 agrees at 8 bases. The V gene end was trimmed by 0 bases and the J gene end by 5 bases; junction bases not matched to a gene: 6. CDR1 is SGDLS and CDR2 is YYNGEE in the germline V gene. CDR3 length equals 15 residues. The CDR3 DNA follows: TGTGCCAGCAGCGTAGACCCCGGGAGGGTGGAGACCCAGTACTTC. It specifies CASSVDPGRVETQYF.

As DNA, the CDR3 is TGTGCCAGTAGTCACCGCCTAACAGAGAACACTGAAGCTTTCTTT. This gives the protein CASSHRLTENTEAFF. This chain connects TRBV19 to TRBJ1-1, with D unclear. Looked up from germline, CDR1 is LNHDA and CDR2 is SQIVND (reference sequence). V was pared by 5 bases and J by 1 base, with 14 bases between. The CDR3 runs 15 residues.